A selection of T cell receptor beta chains follows, all from one sample in a study of siplizumab effects on memory and regulatory T cells. Profiled with immunoSEQ multiplex PCR; TCRdb holds only in-frame clones, not every one. The data contain about 57,000 clones, approximately 87% of them singletons. The sequencing input was memory CD4+ T cells sorted from blood. The origin of the receptors is a human donor in good health. Each CDR3 is given with its conserved first and last residue. Clone sizes are given selectively: once, few, many, or a class where the clone is expanded.

CDR3: CASSPGGGYTF
size: -
J: TRBJ1-2
V: TRBV11-2

CDR3: CASSQTGGAVQPQHF
size: -
J: TRBJ1-5
V: TRBV6-6

CDR3: CSVSSPVGGARWGTQYF
size: -
J: TRBJ2-5
V: TRBV29-1

CDR3: CASNRQGEGRHEQYF
size: -
J: TRBJ2-7
V: TRBV9

CDR3: CASSSPTGRQGNEQFF
size: -
J: TRBJ2-1
V: TRBV7-3

CDR3: CASSPRDTRSNTGELFF
size: -
J: TRBJ2-2
V: TRBV18

CDR3: CASSEGYGYTF
size: -
J: TRBJ1-2
V: TRBV6-1

CDR3: CAWGAYEQYF
size: -
J: TRBJ2-7
V: TRBV30

CDR3: CASSLVIGGGATDTQYF
size: -
J: TRBJ2-3
V: TRBV5-4

CDR3: CASSFEGQGFEKLFF
size: -
J: TRBJ1-4
V: TRBV5-1

CDR3: CASRPQVAPYNEQFF
size: few
J: TRBJ2-1
V: TRBV9

CDR3: CASRREGEQFF
size: -
J: TRBJ2-1
V: TRBV6-5

CDR3: CASSLTGSLVNTEAFF
size: -
J: TRBJ1-1
V: TRBV5-5

CDR3: CASSLSVAGGDTQYF
size: -
J: TRBJ2-3
V: TRBV5-1

CDR3: CASSSSTVNGETQYF
size: -
J: TRBJ2-5
V: TRBV7-9

CDR3: CASSPADRAPKAEAFF
size: once
J: TRBJ1-1
V: TRBV6-6

CDR3: CASSVVGYNEQFF
size: -
J: TRBJ2-1
V: TRBV2

CDR3: CASSIQASYEQYF
size: -
J: TRBJ2-7
V: TRBV2

CDR3: CASRDREAFF
size: -
J: TRBJ1-1
V: TRBV25-1

CDR3: CASSLGGVSNEQFF
size: -
J: TRBJ2-1
V: TRBV5-4

CDR3: CASSEDHSWVAFF
size: few
J: TRBJ1-1
V: TRBV6-1